A selection of T cell receptor beta chains follows, all from one sample in a study of blood T cell repertoires in COVID-19. Method: immunoSEQ multiplex PCR; TCRdb's copy keeps in-frame clones and lacks some. The sample has 310,000 or so clones, 90% seen once. The sequencing input was PBMCs or T cells enriched from blood (not recorded which). These receptors were taken from a woman aged 18-29 years with acute COVID-19. CDR3s include the opening cysteine and the closing phenylalanine or tryptophan. Fields, in order: V gene, J gene, D gene, CDR3 length, clone size, CDR3 DNA, CDR3 protein. D genes are given only for firm matches. Clone size is not always given. Where it is, it says once, few, many or a class for expanded clones.

>TRBV28|TRBJ1-2|.|13|few
TGTGCCAGCAGTTTGCTCGGAAGGAGCGGCTACACCTTC
CASSLLGRSGYTF
>TRBV7-9|TRBJ2-7|TRBD2|15|.
TGTGCCAGCAGCCCAGGGACTAGCATTCCCTACGAGCAGTACTTC
CASSPGTSIPYEQYF
>TRBV6-6|TRBJ2-7|TRBD2|16|.
TGTGCCAGCAGTTACTCAGCAGCGGGAGTGGGCTACGAGCAGTACTTC
CASSYSAAGVGYEQYF
>TRBV12-3/TRBV12-4|TRBJ2-7|.|13|.
TGTGCCAGCGGGGGCTGGGGAACCTACGAGCAGTACTTC
CASGGWGTYEQYF
>TRBV28|TRBJ1-2|TRBD1|16|.
TGTGCCAGCAGTTTCTCCCCTCAGGGGGCAGTCTACGGCTACACCTTC
CASSFSPQGAVYGYTF
>TRBV6-5|TRBJ2-2|TRBD2|12|.
TGTGCCAGTGGGAGGGACACCGGGGAGCTGTTTTTT
CASGRDTGELFF
>TRBV3-1/TRBV3-2|TRBJ1-2|.|12|.
TGTGCCAGCTCGGGTTGGAACTATGGCTACACCTTC
CASSGWNYGYTF
>TRBV6-5|TRBJ2-3|.|14|.
TGTGCCAGCACCCGGGACACTGGCACAGATACGCAGTATTTT
CASTRDTGTDTQYF
>TRBV12-3/TRBV12-4|TRBJ1-1|TRBD1|13|.
TGTGCCAGCAGCTCGACAGGGGTCACTGAAGCTTTCTTT
CASSSTGVTEAFF
>TRBV29-1|TRBJ2-5|.|8|.
TGCAGCGTTGCCCAGGGCTACTTC
CSVAQGYF
>TRBV19|TRBJ1-5|.|13|.
TGTGCCAGTAGTATAGGGGGGGGAAGGCCCCAGCATTTT
CASSIGGGRPQHF
>TRBV5-8|TRBJ2-3|.|14|.
TGTGCCAGCAGCTTGGAGGGCGCCGCGGGTACGCAGTATTTT
CASSLEGAAGTQYF
>TRBV29-1|TRBJ1-2|TRBD1|12|few
TGCAGCGCCCAACAGGGGGCAGGAGGCTACACCTTC
CSAQQGAGGYTF
>TRBV19|TRBJ2-1|.|16|once
TGTGCCAGTAGTAGGGGAGCGCCAAGGCTCAGCAATGAGCAGTTCTTC
CASSRGAPRLSNEQFF
>TRBV7-9|TRBJ2-1|TRBD1|15|.
TGTGCCAGCAGCCCAGCTTGGGACAGGGTCAATGAGCAGTTCTTC
CASSPAWDRVNEQFF
>TRBV12-3/TRBV12-4|TRBJ1-2|.|11|.
TGTGCCAGCAGTTCGGGCTATGGCTACACCTTC
CASSSGYGYTF
>TRBV6-2/TRBV6-3|TRBJ2-7|TRBD1|15|.
TGTGCCAGCAGTCACGGGGGACAGGGCTCCTACGAGCAGTACTTC
CASSHGGQGSYEQYF
>TRBV18|TRBJ2-2|TRBD2|17|few
TGTGCCAGCTCACCATTGACTAGCGGGACGAACACCGGGGAGCTGTTTTTT
CASSPLTSGTNTGELFF
>TRBV10-1|TRBJ2-1|TRBD2|15|.
TGCGCCAGCAGTGAAGCGGGAGGGCCAAGAGATGAGCAGTTCTTC
CASSEAGGPRDEQFF
>TRBV11-2|TRBJ2-5|TRBD2|18|.
TGTGCCAGCAGCCAACGACCTGCTAGCGGGAGGCCCGGAGAGACCCAGTACTTC
CASSQRPASGRPGETQYF
>TRBV15|TRBJ2-7|.|13|.
TGTGCCACCAGACACTCGGCGGGCTACGAGCAGTACTTC
CATRHSAGYEQYF
>TRBV27|TRBJ2-7|TRBD1|14|.
TGTGCCAGCAGCCCCGGGACAGGGGTTTACGAGCAGTACTTC
CASSPGTGVYEQYF
>TRBV12-3/TRBV12-4|TRBJ1-2|.|12|.
TGTGCCAGCAGTCGGTCTAACTATGGCTACACCTTC
CASSRSNYGYTF
>TRBV4-1|TRBJ1-2|.|14|.
TGCGCCAGCAGCCAAGTTTGGCAGGGTGGGGGCTACACCTTC
CASSQVWQGGGYTF
>TRBV24-1|TRBJ1-2|TRBD1|15|.
TGTGCCACCAGTGATAACAGGGGGGGCGACTGGAGCTACACCTTC
CATSDNRGGDWSYTF
>TRBV21-1|TRBJ2-1|.|18|once
TGTGCCAGCAGCAAAGAAGAGGCTACAGGGATCTCCTACAATGAGCAGTTCTTC
CASSKEEATGISYNEQFF
>TRBV5-1|TRBJ1-6|TRBD1|16|.
TGCGCCAGCAGTAACCAGGGGGTAGTTCGTAATTCACCCCTCCACTTT
CASSNQGVVRNSPLHF
>TRBV30|TRBJ1-6|TRBD1|15|.
TGTGCCTGGAGTGTATTGGACAGGGATAATTCACCCCTCCACTTT
CAWSVLDRDNSPLHF
>TRBV15|TRBJ2-5|.|15|.
TGTGCCACCAGCAGAGGGCAGCAGGGGCAAGAGACCCAGTACTTC
CATSRGQQGQETQYF
>TRBV27|TRBJ2-4|TRBD2|15|.
TGTGCCAGCAAACAAACGACTAGCGGCCTCAACATTCAGTACTTC
CASKQTTSGLNIQYF
>TRBV19|TRBJ2-2|.|14|.
TGTGCCAGTGTAACAGGGACGAACACCGGGGAGCTGTTTTTT
CASVTGTNTGELFF
>TRBV4-3|TRBJ2-5|TRBD2|19|.
TGCGCCAGCAGCCAAGACCTCCTACTAGCGGGAGGGCCCCAAGAGACCCAGTACTTC
CASSQDLLLAGGPQETQYF
>TRBV5-5|TRBJ1-2|.|14|once
TGTGCCAGCAGCTTGGGGCACAGGTCCTATGGCTACACCTTC
CASSLGHRSYGYTF
>TRBV5-1|TRBJ1-1|.|12|.
TGCGCCAGCAGATATGAGTATGGTGAAGCTTTCTTT
CASRYEYGEAFF
>TRBV10-3|TRBJ2-3|TRBD2|16|.
TGTGCCATCAGGGACCAGCGGGGGAGGAGCACAGATACGCAGTATTTT
CAIRDQRGRSTDTQYF
>TRBV24-1|TRBJ2-7|.|16|.
TGTGCCACCAGTGATTTCATGGTCCGGGTAACCTACGAGCAGTACTTC
CATSDFMVRVTYEQYF
>TRBV7-2|TRBJ1-2|.|15|once
TGTGCCAGCAGCTTAGGGTTGGGCATTAGCTATGGCTACACCTTC
CASSLGLGISYGYTF
>TRBV5-1|TRBJ1-4|.|14|.
TGCGCCAGCAGCTCGACCCGACAGAATGAAAAACTGTTTTTT
CASSSTRQNEKLFF
>TRBV5-6|TRBJ1-6|.|15|.
TGTGCCAGCGGATACAGGGAAAACCCTAATTCACCCCTCCACTTT
CASGYRENPNSPLHF
>TRBV3-1/TRBV3-2|TRBJ1-3|.|14|.
TGTGCCAGCAGCCAAGCCCCGTTAGGGGACACCATATATTTT
CASSQAPLGDTIYF
>TRBV4-2|TRBJ2-7|TRBD2|15|.
TGTGCCAGCAGCCAAGAGACGGCTAGCGGCTACGAGCAGTACTTC
CASSQETASGYEQYF
>TRBV11-2|TRBJ2-7|.|15|.
TGTGCCAGCAGCCGGGGGGCAGCTCTCCCCTACGAGCAGTACTTC
CASSRGAALPYEQYF
>TRBV3-1/TRBV3-2|TRBJ2-1|TRBD2|16|.
TGTGCCAGCAGCCAAGACGGGAGGGCCAGATACAATGAGCAGTTCTTC
CASSQDGRARYNEQFF
>TRBV28|TRBJ2-7|.|14|.
TGTGCCAGCAGTTTATCGGGGTCCTCCTACGAGCAGTACTTC
CASSLSGSSYEQYF
>TRBV7-9|TRBJ1-1|TRBD1|17|.
TGTGCCAGCAGCTTATTCGGGACAGGGGGATTTCGGGCTGAAGCTTTCTTT
CASSLFGTGGFRAEAFF
>TRBV3-1/TRBV3-2|TRBJ2-7|TRBD2|17|.
TGTGCCAGCAGCCAAATGTTTAGCGGGAGGGGCTCCTACGAGCAGTACTTC
CASSQMFSGRGSYEQYF
>TRBV5-1|TRBJ2-1|TRBD2|17|.
TGCGCCAGCAGCTTAGCGGGAGGGCCAAGCTCCTACAATGAGCAGTTCTTC
CASSLAGGPSSYNEQFF
>TRBV27|TRBJ2-5|TRBD1|15|.
TGTGCCAGCAGGGGACAGGGGGCCATCCCAGAGACCCAGTACTTC
CASRGQGAIPETQYF
>TRBV7-3|TRBJ2-1|.|13|.
TGTGCCAGCAGCTTTGTCGGGGTCCAGAGGCAGTTCTTC
CASSFVGVQRQFF
>TRBV7-9|TRBJ2-7|.|12|few
TGTGCCAGCAGCCCCATCTCCTACGAGCAGTACTTC
CASSPISYEQYF
>TRBV4-1|TRBJ2-1|TRBD2|16|.
TGCGCCAGCAGCCAAGATACTAGCGGGAGGAGGAATGAGCAGTTCTTC
CASSQDTSGRRNEQFF
>TRBV27|TRBJ2-5|TRBD1|14|.
TGTGCCAGCAGAACGACAGGGATGTTTGAGACCCAGTACTTC
CASRTTGMFETQYF
>TRBV10-2|TRBJ2-5|.|14|.
TGCGCCAGCACTGACCTAAAGTACCAAGAGACCCAGTACTTC
CASTDLKYQETQYF